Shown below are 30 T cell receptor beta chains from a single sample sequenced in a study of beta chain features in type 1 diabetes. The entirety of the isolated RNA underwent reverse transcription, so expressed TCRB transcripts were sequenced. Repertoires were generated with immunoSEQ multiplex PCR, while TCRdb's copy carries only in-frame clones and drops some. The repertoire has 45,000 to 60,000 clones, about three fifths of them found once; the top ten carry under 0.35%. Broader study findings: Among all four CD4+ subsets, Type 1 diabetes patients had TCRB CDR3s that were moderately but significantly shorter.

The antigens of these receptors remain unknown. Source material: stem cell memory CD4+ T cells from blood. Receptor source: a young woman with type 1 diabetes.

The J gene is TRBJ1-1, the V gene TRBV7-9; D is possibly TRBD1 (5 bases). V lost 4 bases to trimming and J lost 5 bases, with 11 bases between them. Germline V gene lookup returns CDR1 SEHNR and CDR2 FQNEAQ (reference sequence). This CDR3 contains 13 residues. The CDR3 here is CASSSQGGTEAFF. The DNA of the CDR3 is TGTGCCAGCAGCTCCCAGGGAGGTACTGAAGCTTTCTTT.

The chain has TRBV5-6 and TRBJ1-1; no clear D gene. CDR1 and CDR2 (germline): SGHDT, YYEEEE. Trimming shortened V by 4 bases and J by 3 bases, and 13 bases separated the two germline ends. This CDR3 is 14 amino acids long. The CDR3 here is CASSPRRRDTEAFF. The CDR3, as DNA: TGTGCCAGCAGCCCGAGGAGGCGAGACACTGAAGCTTTCTTT.

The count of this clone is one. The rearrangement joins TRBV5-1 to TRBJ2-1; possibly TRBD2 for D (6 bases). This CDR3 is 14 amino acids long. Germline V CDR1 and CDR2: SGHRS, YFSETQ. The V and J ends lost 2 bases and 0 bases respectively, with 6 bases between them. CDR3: CASSFSGSYNEQFF. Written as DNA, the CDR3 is TGCGCCAGCAGCTTTAGCGGCTCCTACAATGAGCAGTTCTTC.

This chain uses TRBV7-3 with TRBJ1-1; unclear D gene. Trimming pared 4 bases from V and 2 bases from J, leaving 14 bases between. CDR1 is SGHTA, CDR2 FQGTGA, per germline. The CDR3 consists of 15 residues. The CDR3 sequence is CASSSLTAINTEAFF. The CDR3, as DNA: TGTGCCAGCAGCTCTCTTACAGCCATTAACACTGAAGCTTTCTTT.

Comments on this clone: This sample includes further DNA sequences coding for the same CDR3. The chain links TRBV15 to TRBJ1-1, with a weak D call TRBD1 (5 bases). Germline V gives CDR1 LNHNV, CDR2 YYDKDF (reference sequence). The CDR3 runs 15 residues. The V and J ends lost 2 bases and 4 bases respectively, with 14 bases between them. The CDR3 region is CATSRPREGSTEAFF. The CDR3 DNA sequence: TGTGCCACCAGCAGACCAAGGGAGGGGAGCACTGAAGCTTTCTTT.

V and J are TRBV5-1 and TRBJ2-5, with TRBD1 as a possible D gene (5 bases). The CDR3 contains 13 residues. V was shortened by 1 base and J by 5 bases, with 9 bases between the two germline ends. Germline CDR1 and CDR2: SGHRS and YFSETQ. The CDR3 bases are TGCGCCAGCAGCTTGTGGCAGGGTGAGACCCAGTACTTC. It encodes CASSLWQGETQYF.

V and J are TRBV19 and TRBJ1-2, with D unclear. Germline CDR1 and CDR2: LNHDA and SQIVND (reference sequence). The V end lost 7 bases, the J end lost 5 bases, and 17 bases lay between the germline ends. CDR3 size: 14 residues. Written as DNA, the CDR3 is TGTGCCAGTAACCCCCGAAGGGAGCAATATGGCTACACCTTC. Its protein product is CASNPRREQYGYTF.

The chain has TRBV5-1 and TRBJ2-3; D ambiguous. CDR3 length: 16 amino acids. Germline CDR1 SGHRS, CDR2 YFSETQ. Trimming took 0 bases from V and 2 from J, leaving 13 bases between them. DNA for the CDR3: TGCGCCAGCAGCTTGGGCCTACTCGCTCCCACAGATACGCAGTATTTT. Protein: CASSLGLLAPTDTQYF.

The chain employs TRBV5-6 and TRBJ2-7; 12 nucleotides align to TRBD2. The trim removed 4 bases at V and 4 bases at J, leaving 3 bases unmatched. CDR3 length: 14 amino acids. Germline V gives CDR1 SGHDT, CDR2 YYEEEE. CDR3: CASSTGTSGYEQYF. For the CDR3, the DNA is TGTGCCAGCAGCACCGGGACTAGCGGGTACGAGCAGTACTTC.

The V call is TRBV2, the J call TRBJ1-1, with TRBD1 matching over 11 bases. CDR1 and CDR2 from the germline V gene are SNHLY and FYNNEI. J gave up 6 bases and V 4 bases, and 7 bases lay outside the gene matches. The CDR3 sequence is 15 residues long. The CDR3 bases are TGTGCCAGCAGTGGACGGACAGGGGGCGTTTCTGAAGCTTTCTTT. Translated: CASSGRTGGVSEAFF.

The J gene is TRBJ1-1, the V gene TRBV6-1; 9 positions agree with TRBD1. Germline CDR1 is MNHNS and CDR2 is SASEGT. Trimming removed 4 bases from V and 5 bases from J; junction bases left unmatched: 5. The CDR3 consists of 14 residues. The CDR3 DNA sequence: TGTGCCAGCAGTGCCACACAGGGGGCGACTGAAGCTTTCTTT. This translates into CASSATQGATEAFF.

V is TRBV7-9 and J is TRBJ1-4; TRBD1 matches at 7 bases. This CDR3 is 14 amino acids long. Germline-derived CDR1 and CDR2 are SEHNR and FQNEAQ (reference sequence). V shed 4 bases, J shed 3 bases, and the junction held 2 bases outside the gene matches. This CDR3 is CASSSQGANEKLFF. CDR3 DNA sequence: TGTGCCAGCAGCTCTCAGGGGGCTAATGAAAAACTGTTTTTT.

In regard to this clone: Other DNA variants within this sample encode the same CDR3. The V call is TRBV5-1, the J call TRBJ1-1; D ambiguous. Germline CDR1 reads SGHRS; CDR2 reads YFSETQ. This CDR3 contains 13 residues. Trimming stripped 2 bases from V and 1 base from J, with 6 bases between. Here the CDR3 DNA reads TGCGCCAGCAGCTTCTCGGGGAACACTGAAGCTTTCTTT. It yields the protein CASSFSGNTEAFF.

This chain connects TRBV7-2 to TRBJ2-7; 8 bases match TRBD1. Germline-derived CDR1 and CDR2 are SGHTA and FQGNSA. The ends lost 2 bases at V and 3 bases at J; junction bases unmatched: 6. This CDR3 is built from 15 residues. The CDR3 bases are TGTGCCAGCAGCTTATGGGCAGGGGGCGTCTACGAGCAGTACTTC. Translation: CASSLWAGGVYEQYF.

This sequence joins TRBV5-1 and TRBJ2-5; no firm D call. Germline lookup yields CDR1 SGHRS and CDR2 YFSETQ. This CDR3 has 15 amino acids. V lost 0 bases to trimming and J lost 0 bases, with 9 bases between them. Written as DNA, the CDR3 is TGCGCCAGCAGCTTGGAACAGATGTACCAAGAGACCCAGTACTTC. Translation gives CASSLEQMYQETQYF.

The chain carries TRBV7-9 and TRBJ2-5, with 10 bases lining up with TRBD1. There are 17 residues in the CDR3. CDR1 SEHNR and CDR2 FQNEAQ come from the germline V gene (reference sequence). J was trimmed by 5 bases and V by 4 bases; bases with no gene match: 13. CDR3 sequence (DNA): TGTGCCAGCAGCTCGCCTCCCCGGGACAGGGGAGGGGAGACCCAGTACTTC. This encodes CASSSPPRDRGGETQYF.

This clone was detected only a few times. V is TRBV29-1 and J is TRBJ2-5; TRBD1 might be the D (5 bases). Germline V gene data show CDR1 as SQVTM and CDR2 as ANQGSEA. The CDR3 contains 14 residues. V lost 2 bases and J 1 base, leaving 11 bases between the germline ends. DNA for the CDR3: TGCAGCGTTGAAAGGGGCCGAGCCCAAGAGACCCAGTACTTC. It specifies CSVERGRAQETQYF.

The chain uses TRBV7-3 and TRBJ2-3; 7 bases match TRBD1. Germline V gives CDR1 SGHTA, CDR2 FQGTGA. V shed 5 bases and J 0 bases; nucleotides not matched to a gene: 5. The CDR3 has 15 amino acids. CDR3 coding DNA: TGTGCCAGCAGCCCGAGGGACAGCAGCACAGATACGCAGTATTTT. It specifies CASSPRDSSTDTQYF. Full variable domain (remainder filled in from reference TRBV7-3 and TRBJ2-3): GAGVSQTPSNKVTEKGKYVELRCDPISGHTALYWYRQSLGQGPEFLIYFQGTGAADDSGLPNDRFFAVRPEGSVSTLKIQRTERGDSAVYLCASSPRDSSTDTQYFGPGTRLTVL.

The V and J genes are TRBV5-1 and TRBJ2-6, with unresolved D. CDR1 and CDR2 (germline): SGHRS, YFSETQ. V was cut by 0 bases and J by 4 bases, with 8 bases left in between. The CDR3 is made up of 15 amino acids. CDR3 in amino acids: CASSLDMRGANVLTF. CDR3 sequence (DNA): TGCGCCAGCAGCTTGGATATGCGGGGGGCCAACGTCCTGACTTTC.

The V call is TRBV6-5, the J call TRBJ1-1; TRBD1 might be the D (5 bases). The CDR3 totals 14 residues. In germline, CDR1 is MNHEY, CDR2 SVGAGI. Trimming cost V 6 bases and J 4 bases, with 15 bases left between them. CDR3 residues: CASRATPGGTEAFF. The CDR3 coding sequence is TGTGCCAGCAGAGCAACCCCCGGGGGCACTGAAGCTTTCTTT.

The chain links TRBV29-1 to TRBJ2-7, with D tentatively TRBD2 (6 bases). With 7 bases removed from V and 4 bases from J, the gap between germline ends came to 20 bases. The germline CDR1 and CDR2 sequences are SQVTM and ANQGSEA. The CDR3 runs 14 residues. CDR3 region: CSAKMTSGFYEQYF. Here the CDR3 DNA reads TGCAGCGCGAAAATGACTAGTGGTTTTTACGAGCAGTACTTC.

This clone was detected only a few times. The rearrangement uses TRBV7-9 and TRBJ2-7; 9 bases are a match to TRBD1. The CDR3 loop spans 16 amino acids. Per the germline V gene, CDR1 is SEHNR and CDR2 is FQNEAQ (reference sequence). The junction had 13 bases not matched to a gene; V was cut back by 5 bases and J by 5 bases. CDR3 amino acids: CASSPNPGQGGDEQYF. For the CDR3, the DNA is TGTGCCAGCAGCCCCAATCCGGGACAGGGCGGCGACGAGCAGTACTTC.

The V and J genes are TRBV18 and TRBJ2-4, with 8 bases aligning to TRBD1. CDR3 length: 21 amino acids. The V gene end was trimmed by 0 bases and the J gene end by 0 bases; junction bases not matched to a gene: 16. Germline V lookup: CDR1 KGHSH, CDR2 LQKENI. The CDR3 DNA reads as TGTGCCAGCTCACCACCCCTCAAGGACAGGGAATGGGATTTAGCCAAAAACATTCAGTACTTC. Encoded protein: CASSPPLKDREWDLAKNIQYF.

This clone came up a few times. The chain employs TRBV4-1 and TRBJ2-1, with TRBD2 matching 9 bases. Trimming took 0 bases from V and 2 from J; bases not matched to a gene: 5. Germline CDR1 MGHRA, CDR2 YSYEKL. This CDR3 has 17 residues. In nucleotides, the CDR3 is TGCGCCAGCAGCCAAGATCGGGGCGGGAGGGCCTACAATGAGCAGTTCTTC. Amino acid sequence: CASSQDRGGRAYNEQFF.

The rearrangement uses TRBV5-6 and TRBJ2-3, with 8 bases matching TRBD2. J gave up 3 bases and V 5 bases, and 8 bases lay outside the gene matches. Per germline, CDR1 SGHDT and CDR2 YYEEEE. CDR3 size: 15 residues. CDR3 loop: CASRFTGLGTDTQYF. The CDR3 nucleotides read TGTGCCAGCAGATTTACGGGACTAGGTACAGATACGCAGTATTTT. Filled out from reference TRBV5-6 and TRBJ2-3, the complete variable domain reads DAGVTQSPTHLIKTRGQQVTLRCSPKSGHDTVSWYQQALGQGPQFIFQYYEEEERQRGNFPDRFSGHQFPNYSSELNVNALLLGDSALYLCASRFTGLGTDTQYFGPGTRLTVL.

The DNA for the CDR3 is TGTGCCAGCAGCTTGAGTATTTTAGTCGGTATAACGGATACGCAGTATTTT. Its protein product is CASSLSILVGITDTQYF. This chain uses TRBV5-8 with TRBJ2-3; D not certain. The V end was cut by 1 base, the J end by 6 bases, with 21 bases between. The CDR3 loop spans 17 amino acids. The V gene's germline CDR1 is SGHTS and CDR2 YDEGEE.

Here the CDR3 reads CASSPARLQETQYF. The CDR3 coding sequence is TGTGCCAGCTCACCGGCCAGACTCCAAGAGACCCAGTACTTC. The V call is TRBV18, the J call TRBJ2-5, with unresolved D. Germline V CDR1 and CDR2: KGHSH, LQKENI. The CDR3 spans 14 residues. V lost 3 bases and J 1 base, leaving 9 bases between the germline ends.

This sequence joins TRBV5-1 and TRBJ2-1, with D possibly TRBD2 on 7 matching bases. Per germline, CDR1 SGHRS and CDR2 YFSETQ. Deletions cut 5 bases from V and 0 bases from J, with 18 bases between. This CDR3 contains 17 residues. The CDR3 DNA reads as TGCGCCAGCAGGCTGAGCGGGACAACCCTCTCCTACAATGAGCAGTTCTTC. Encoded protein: CASRLSGTTLSYNEQFF. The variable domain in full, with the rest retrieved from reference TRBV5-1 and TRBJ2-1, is KAGVTQTPRYLIKTRGQQVTLSCSPISGHRSVSWYQQTPGQGLQFLFEYFSETQRNKGNFPGRFSGRQFSNSRSEMNVSTLELGDSALYLCASRLSGTTLSYNEQFFGPGTRLTVL.

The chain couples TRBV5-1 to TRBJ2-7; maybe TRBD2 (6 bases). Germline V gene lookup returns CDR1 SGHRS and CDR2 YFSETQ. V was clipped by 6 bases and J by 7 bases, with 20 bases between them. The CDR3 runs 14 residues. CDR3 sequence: CASTGTGDAREQYF. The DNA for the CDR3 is TGCGCCAGCACCGGGACGGGGGATGCTCGGGAGCAGTACTTC.

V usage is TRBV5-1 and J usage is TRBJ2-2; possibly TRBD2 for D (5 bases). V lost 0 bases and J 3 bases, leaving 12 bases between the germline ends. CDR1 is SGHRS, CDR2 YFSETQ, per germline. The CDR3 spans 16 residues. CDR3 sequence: CASSLAPQRYTGELFF. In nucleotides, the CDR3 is TGCGCCAGCAGCTTGGCGCCCCAGCGGTACACCGGGGAGCTGTTTTTT.